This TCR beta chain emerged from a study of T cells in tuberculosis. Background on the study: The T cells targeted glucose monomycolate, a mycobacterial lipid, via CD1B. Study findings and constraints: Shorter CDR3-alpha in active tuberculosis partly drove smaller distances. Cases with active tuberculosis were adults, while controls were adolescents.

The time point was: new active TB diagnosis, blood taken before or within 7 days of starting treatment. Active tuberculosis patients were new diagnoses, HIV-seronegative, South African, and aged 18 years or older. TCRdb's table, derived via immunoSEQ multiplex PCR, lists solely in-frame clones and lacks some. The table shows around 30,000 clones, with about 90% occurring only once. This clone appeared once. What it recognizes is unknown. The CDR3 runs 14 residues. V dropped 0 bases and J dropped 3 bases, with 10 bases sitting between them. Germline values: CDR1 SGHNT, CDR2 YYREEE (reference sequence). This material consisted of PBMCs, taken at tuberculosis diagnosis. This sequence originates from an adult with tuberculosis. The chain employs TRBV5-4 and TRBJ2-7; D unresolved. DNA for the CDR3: TGTGCCAGCAGCTTGGGGCAGTCCCGCTACGAGCAGTACTTC. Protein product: CASSLGQSRYEQYF. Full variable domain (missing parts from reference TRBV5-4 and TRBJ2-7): ETGVTQSPTHLIKTRGQQVTLRCSSQSGHNTVSWYQQALGQGPQFIFQYYREEENGRGNFPPRFSGLQFPNYSSELNVNALELDDSALYLCASSLGQSRYEQYFGPGTRLTVT.